This T cell receptor (beta chain) was sequenced during a study of blood T cell repertoires in COVID-19. Living in about two dozen US areas, the participants were between roughly 18 and 95 years of age. Libraries were prepared by immunoSEQ multiplex PCR; TCRdb keeps only in-frame clonotypes and omits some of them. Of approximately 270,000 clones in the sample, roughly 89% are singletons; the top ten hold 1.5% to 2%. This CDR3 contains 11 residues. The germline V and J ends were trimmed by 3 bases and 8 bases, with 7 bases remaining between them. Germline V CDR1 and CDR2: GTSNPN, SVGIG (reference sequence).

The TCR comes from a woman aged 55 to 70 who had recovered from COVID-19. Sequenced input: PBMCs or T cells enriched from blood (not recorded which). The chain employs TRBV30 and TRBJ2-2; D unresolved. The CDR3 sequence: CAWRIGGELFF. CDR3 DNA: TGTGCCTGGAGGATCGGGGGGGAGCTGTTTTTT.